The 14 T cell receptor beta chains in this list originate from one sample, sequenced in a study of cytomegalovirus exposure and HLA in healthy donors. In the PCR, 60 Vbeta and 13 Jbeta primers were used. TCRdb's table, derived via immunoSEQ multiplex PCR, lists solely in-frame clones and lacks some. The sample carries tens of thousands of clones, 64% recorded once. The sample comprised PBMCs. Source of these receptors: a human donor in good health.

The V call is TRBV19, the J call TRBJ2-1, with TRBD1 matching over 10 bases. The germline V gene has CDR1 LNHDA and CDR2 SQIVND (reference sequence). Unmatched junction bases numbered 3, after V lost 5 bases and J lost 2 bases. The CDR3 spans 15 residues. In DNA form, the CDR3 reads TGTGCCAGTAGTTTGGACAGGGGGGCCTACAATGAGCAGTTCTTC. Translated, it gives CASSLDRGAYNEQFF.

The sample holds one count of this clone. This chain uses TRBV7-2 with TRBJ1-6; D might be TRBD1 (6 bases). Germline CDR1 SGHTA, CDR2 FQGNSA. This CDR3 comprises 16 residues. V shed 2 bases and J shed 9 bases, with 17 bases lying between them. The CDR3 sequence: CASSLLVGGAVSPLHF. The CDR3 DNA reads TGTGCCAGCAGCTTATTGGTTGGGGGGGCAGTTTCACCCCTCCACTTT.

The rearrangement uses TRBV7-9 and TRBJ1-2, with 9 nucleotides matching TRBD1. The CDR3 loop spans 17 amino acids. The J segment lost 1 base and the V segment lost 8 bases, leaving 14 bases of the junction unmatched. Germline CDR1 reads SEHNR; CDR2 reads FQNEAQ (reference sequence). This CDR3 is CASPAAPTGGNNYGYTF. The CDR3 region has the DNA TGTGCCAGCCCCGCCGCCCCGACAGGGGGAAATAACTATGGCTACACCTTC.

J is TRBJ2-1 and V is TRBV4-3; tentatively, D is TRBD2 (7 bases). CDR3 length: 18 residues. Germline V gene sequence: CDR1 LGHNA, CDR2 YSLEER. V lost 1 base and J lost 0, with 16 bases in between. CDR3 in DNA: TGCGCCAGCAGCCAAGCTTACGGGGGGCCCAGCTCCTACAATGAGCAGTTCTTC. Protein sequence: CASSQAYGGPSSYNEQFF.

The chain combines TRBV5-1 with TRBJ1-1; 9 nucleotides agree with TRBD1. Unmatched junction bases numbered 9, after V lost 4 bases and J lost 5 bases. In germline, CDR1 is SGHRS, CDR2 YFSETQ. This CDR3 has 15 amino acids. Here the CDR3 reads CASSGNTGGGTEAFF. CDR3 coding DNA: TGCGCCAGCAGCGGAAATACAGGGGGCGGAACTGAAGCTTTCTTT.

This chain connects TRBV2 to TRBJ2-5; D is possibly TRBD2 (6 bases). The CDR3 is 13 amino acids. V dropped 8 bases and J dropped 5 bases, with 15 bases sitting between them. In germline, CDR1 is SNHLY, CDR2 FYNNEI. The CDR3 coding sequence is TGTGCCAGCCTTAGGGCTAGCGTCGAGACCCAGTACTTC. Protein sequence: CASLRASVETQYF.

The CDR3 region has the DNA TGCGCCAGCAGCTTGGAAGGACCCAGCGGTTACAATGAGCAGTTCTTC. This codes for CASSLEGPSGYNEQFF. The genes are TRBV5-1 and TRBJ2-1, with D possibly matching TRBD2 (5 bases). The CDR3 is 16 amino acids. V was cut by 0 bases and J by 4 bases, with 14 bases left in between. Germline V lookup: CDR1 SGHRS, CDR2 YFSETQ.

The rearrangement uses TRBV10-3 and TRBJ1-2; 11 bases fit TRBD1. The CDR3 contains 14 residues. V was pared by 8 bases and J by 3 bases, with 5 bases of the junction left unmatched. The V gene's germline CDR1 is ENHRY and CDR2 SYGVKD. The CDR3 sequence is CAIGQGAPHYGYTF. In DNA, the CDR3 is TGTGCCATCGGACAGGGGGCGCCCCACTATGGCTACACCTTC.

J is TRBJ1-6 and V is TRBV14; D is perhaps TRBD1 (6 bases). The germline V gene has CDR1 SGHDN and CDR2 FVKESK. The V and J ends lost 3 bases and 9 bases respectively, with 18 bases between them. The CDR3 spans 16 residues. CDR3 in DNA: TGTGCCAGCAGCCAGGCCGCGGGGGCTGGAGGTTCACCCCTCCACTTT. Encoded protein: CASSQAAGAGGSPLHF.

CDR3 DNA: TGCGCCAGCAGCTTTGAGACCGGGATTTATGGCTACACCTTC. It translates to CASSFETGIYGYTF. This rearrangement joins TRBV5-1 to TRBJ1-2; D remains ambiguous. The CDR3 totals 14 residues. Per germline, CDR1 SGHRS and CDR2 YFSETQ. V shed 2 bases and J shed 5 bases, with 13 bases lying between them.

V and J are TRBV6-5 and TRBJ1-6; D may be TRBD1 (5 bases). This CDR3 contains 15 residues. In germline, CDR1 is MNHEY, CDR2 SVGAGI. V lost 8 bases to trimming and J lost 8 bases, with 19 bases between them. CDR3 amino acids: CASWRDRARDSPLHF. The CDR3 region has the DNA TGTGCCAGCTGGAGGGACCGGGCTAGGGATTCACCCCTCCACTTT.

This chain joins TRBV7-9 and TRBJ2-5; 10 nucleotides agree with TRBD1. CDR3 length equals 13 residues. J was trimmed by 12 bases and V by 2 bases; bases with no gene match: 6. Germline values: CDR1 SEHNR, CDR2 FQNEAQ (reference sequence). The CDR3 loop reads CASSLKGQGSEYF. Written as DNA, the CDR3 is TGTGCCAGCAGCTTAAAGGGACAGGGGAGCGAGTACTTC.

This chain connects TRBV7-2 to TRBJ1-1, with D unclear. Germline V gene sequence: CDR1 SGHTA, CDR2 FQGNSA. Trimming stripped 1 base from V and 2 bases from J, with 8 bases between. The length of the CDR3 is 14 residues. DNA of the CDR3: TGTGCCAGCAGCTTAGGAGGCACTAACACTGAAGCTTTCTTT. Translated, it gives CASSLGGTNTEAFF. Full variable domain (missing parts from reference TRBV7-2 and TRBJ1-1): GAGVSQSPSNKVTEKGKDVELRCDPISGHTALYWYRQSLGQGLEFLIYFQGNSAPDKSGLPSDRFSAERTGGSVSTLTIQRTQQEDSAVYLCASSLGGTNTEAFFGQGTRLTVV.

The chain joins TRBV15 to TRBJ1-2; D gene ambiguous. V was cut by 0 bases and J by 4 bases, with 9 bases left in between. The CDR3 spans 14 residues. Germline-derived CDR1 and CDR2 are LNHNV and YYDKDF (reference sequence). CDR3 bases: TGTGCCACCAGCAGAGATTACGGAGGCTATGGCTACACCTTC. This codes for CATSRDYGGYGYTF.